This TCR beta chain was found in a study of cytomegalovirus exposure and HLA in healthy donors. PCR primers comprised 60 Vbeta and 13 Jbeta primers. Original processing notes: Later, roughly 86 million unique TCR beta chains were counted in an analysis, and approximately 10 million of them were shared. Some clones are missing from TCRdb's copy, which holds only in-frame ones; the method was immunoSEQ multiplex PCR. For V, J and clone size, that table is used; D and trimming come from the DNA. The sample lists fewer than 45,000 clones, 90% occurring once. The sequencing input was PBMCs. This TCR was recovered from a woman aged 18-35 years in good health and CMV-seronegative.

As DNA, the CDR3 is TGTGCCAGCAGCCTGGGGACAGGGAAAGATGGCTACACCTTC. It codes for CASSLGTGKDGYTF. The gene calls are TRBV7-9 and TRBJ1-2; 9 nucleotides match TRBD1. V lost 5 bases, J lost 6 bases, and 7 bases stayed unmatched. This CDR3 region has 14 residues. CDR1 is SEHNR, CDR2 FQNEAQ, per germline (reference sequence). Full variable domain (missing parts from reference TRBV7-9 and TRBJ1-2): DTGVSQNPRHKITKRGQNVTFRCDPISEHNRLYWYRQTLGQGPEFLTYFQNEAQLEKSRLLSDRFSAERPKGSFSTLEIQRTEQGDSAMYLCASSLGTGKDGYTFGSGTRLTVV.